What follows describes a single T cell receptor (beta chain). The sample is drawn from a study of blood T cell repertoires in COVID-19. Study details: Specimens from acute and convalescent COVID-19 originated in the United States, Italy and Spain.

Profiled with immunoSEQ multiplex PCR; TCRdb holds only in-frame clones, not every one. The sample lists more than 70,000 clones, roughly four fifths occurring once. The clonotype originates from a human donor in a cohort sampled during active COVID-19. The specimen sequenced was peripheral blood.

The CDR3 here is CASSLWTGSDTEAFF. The CDR3 DNA follows: TGTGCCAGCAGCTTATGGACAGGGTCCGACACTGAAGCTTTCTTT. This chain joins TRBV9 and TRBJ1-1, with 8 bases fitting TRBD1. J lost 3 bases, V lost 4 bases, and 8 bases had no gene match. The CDR3 has 15 residues. The germline V gene has CDR1 SGDLS and CDR2 YYNGEE.